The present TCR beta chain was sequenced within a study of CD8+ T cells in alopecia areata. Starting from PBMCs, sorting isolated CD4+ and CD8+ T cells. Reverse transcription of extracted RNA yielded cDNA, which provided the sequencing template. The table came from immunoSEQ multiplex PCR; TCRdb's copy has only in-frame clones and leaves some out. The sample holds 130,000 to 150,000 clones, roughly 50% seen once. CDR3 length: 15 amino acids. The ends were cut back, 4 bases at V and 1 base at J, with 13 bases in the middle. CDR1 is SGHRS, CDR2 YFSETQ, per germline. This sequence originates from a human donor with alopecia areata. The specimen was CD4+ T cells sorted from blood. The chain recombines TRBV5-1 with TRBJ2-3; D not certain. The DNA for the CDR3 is TGCGCCAGCAGCGGTCTCCTGCGTGGCACAGATACGCAGTATTTT. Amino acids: CASSGLLRGTDTQYF.